Described below is a single TCR beta chain sequence and its context. This entry comes from a study of control samples from healthy donors and cancer patients. Data came from immunoSEQ multiplex PCR; TCRdb stores just in-frame clones and leaves some out. The sample has tens of thousands of clones; around four fifths are singletons. V lost 2 bases and J lost 3; bases outside the gene matches: 11. Germline V lookup: CDR1 SGDLS, CDR2 YYNGEE. The CDR3 contains 18 residues. The chain uses TRBV9 and TRBJ2-7; 13 bases map to TRBD2. The sequence was obtained from a woman aged 60-75 years with lung cancer. The source material was PBMCs. CDR3 nucleotide sequence: TGTGCCAGCAGCGTTGGGGAGGGACTAGCGGGAAATTACTACGAGCAGTACTTC. This encodes CASSVGEGLAGNYYEQYF.